These 5 T cell receptor beta chains were all obtained from the same sample, sequenced in a study of shared clonotypes between healthy human individuals. Data came from immunoSEQ multiplex PCR; TCRdb stores just in-frame clones and leaves some out. This table holds over 400,000 clones, 60% to 80% found once. The sequenced material came from PBMCs. The receptors here all came from a woman aged 40 to 50 in good health. Some clones in this sample may be carry-over from other donors' samples.

The chain carries TRBV29-1 and TRBJ2-1; 12 bases align to TRBD2. Trimming at V came to 2 bases and at J to 6 bases, leaving 5 bases not matched to a gene. CDR1 is SQVTM, CDR2 ANQGSEA, per germline. The CDR3 extends over 15 amino acids. CDR3 nucleotide sequence: TGCAGCGTTGAAATCGGGACTAGCGGGTTCAATGAGCAGTTCTTC. Encoded protein: CSVEIGTSGFNEQFF.

This clone was detected a few times. The J gene is TRBJ2-7, the V gene TRBV19; D gene uncertain. Germline loops: CDR1 LNHDA, CDR2 SQIVND (reference sequence). The V end was cut by 4 bases, the J end by 0 bases, with 10 bases between. The CDR3 spans 14 residues. The CDR3 is CASSTPGVSYEQYF. CDR3 DNA: TGTGCCAGTAGTACCCCGGGCGTCTCCTACGAGCAGTACTTC. The full variable domain, in which reference TRBV19 and TRBJ2-7 provide the parts outside the CDR3, is DGGITQSPKYLFRKEGQNVTLSCEQNLNHDAMYWYRQDPGQGLRLIYYSQIVNDFQKGDIAEGYSVSREKKESFPLTVTSAQKNPTAFYLCASSTPGVSYEQYFGPGTRLTVT.

This chain connects TRBV15 to TRBJ1-2, with 10 bases that match TRBD1. Losses at the gene ends were 3 bases for V and 8 bases for J; bases not matched to a gene: 6. In germline, CDR1 is LNHNV, CDR2 YYDKDF (reference sequence). The CDR3 covers 14 residues. As DNA, the CDR3 is TGTGCCACCAGCAGGGACAGGGGGACGCGCGGCTACACCTTC. Its protein is CATSRDRGTRGYTF.

The chain joins TRBV18 to TRBJ1-4, with D possibly TRBD1 on 5 matching bases. Trimming removed 1 base at V and 3 bases at J, with 9 bases between. The CDR3 extends over 15 amino acids. Germline V gene sequence: CDR1 KGHSH, CDR2 LQKENI. The CDR3 protein is CASSPLRGANEKLFF. The CDR3 DNA reads as TGTGCCAGCTCACCACTTAGGGGTGCTAATGAAAAACTGTTTTTT.

V is TRBV6-5 and J is TRBJ2-1; TRBD2 aligns across 7 bases. This CDR3 is built from 16 residues. Trimming removed 0 bases from V and 0 bases from J; junction bases left unmatched: 2. In germline, CDR1 is MNHEY, CDR2 SVGAGI. The CDR3 sequence: CASSYSIAGSYNEQFF. DNA for the CDR3: TGTGCCAGCAGTTACTCAATAGCGGGCTCCTACAATGAGCAGTTCTTC.